The TCR beta chain described here comes from a study of CD8 T cells in Susac syndrome. Overall study findings and caveats: The study conceded that relatively few individuals underwent its TCR sequencing and HLA analysis.

This clonotype was found once. No antigen is known for it. cDNA came from around 0.54 to 1 ug RNA primed by random hexamers. TCRdb independently ran MiXCR on the immunoSEQ multiplex PCR reads; one entry per CDR3 protein. Of approximately 190,000 distinct CDR3 sequences in the sample, 85% to 95% were seen once. This sequence originates from a human donor with Susac syndrome. Sequenced: CD8+ T cells from PBMCs.

The CDR3: CATSRDWGSRTEAFF. CDR3 DNA: TGTGCCACCAGCAGAGATTGGGGCAGTCGGACTGAAGCTTTCTTT. The V and J genes are TRBV15 and TRBJ1-1; the D gene is possibly TRBD1 (5 bases). Trimming took off 0 bases at V and 5 bases at J, with 13 bases between the two ends. Germline values: CDR1 LNHNV, CDR2 YYDKDF (reference sequence). This CDR3 spans 15 amino acids.